This passage covers 24 T cell receptor beta chains from one sample sequenced in a study of blood T cell repertoires in COVID-19 (dated by TCRdb to 2019 to 2021). The receptor library was made with the immunoSEQ multiplex PCR assay. TCRdb carries this immuneACCESS record with in-frame sequences only. Its versions omit some clonotypes, under half of them owing to an unresolved V gene in the studies checked, with the rest unexplained. For this sample there are nearly 200,000 clones; 84% appear just once. The ten most abundant clones make up 5.1% of the sample. Sequences were obtained from peripheral blood. The receptors stem from a woman in her seventies with active or convalescent COVID-19.

CDR3 bases: TGCGCCAGCAGCCAAGCAGACAGGGCCCATTGGGCGGTCACTGAAGCTTTCTTT. Translating gives CASSQADRAHWAVTEAFF. The chain links TRBV4-1 to TRBJ1-1; 7 nucleotides align to TRBD1. Losses at the gene ends were 1 base for V and 4 bases for J; bases not matched to a gene: 15. Per germline, CDR1 MGHRA and CDR2 YSYEKL. The CDR3 has 18 amino acids.

The chain carries TRBV6-5 and TRBJ2-5; 8 bases match TRBD1. V was pared by 4 bases and J by 2 bases, with 3 bases of the junction left unmatched. The CDR3 contains 14 residues. Germline V gene sequence: CDR1 MNHEY, CDR2 SVGAGI. The CDR3 loop is CASSFRDRQETQYF. In nucleotides, the CDR3 is TGTGCCAGCAGTTTCCGGGACAGGCAAGAGACCCAGTACTTC.

The chain carries TRBV18 and TRBJ2-2; TRBD1 matches 8 bases. Per the germline V gene, CDR1 is KGHSH and CDR2 is LQKENI. This CDR3 region has 16 residues. J was trimmed by 3 bases and V by 3 bases; bases with no gene match: 6. The CDR3 here is CASSPGQGSYTGELFF. CDR3 bases: TGTGCCAGCTCACCTGGACAGGGATCGTACACCGGGGAGCTGTTTTTT.

The genes are TRBV6-9 and TRBJ2-7, with 9 bases lining up with TRBD1. Germline V gene sequence: CDR1 MNHGY, CDR2 SVAAGI. The trim removed 0 bases at V and 7 bases at J, leaving 10 bases unmatched. CDR3 length equals 16 residues. CDR3 in amino acids: CASSYSPGTGTCEQYF. The CDR3 DNA reads TGTGCCAGCAGTTATTCTCCCGGGACAGGGACTTGTGAGCAGTACTTC.

V is TRBV6-2 or TRBV6-3 and J is TRBJ2-6, with D possibly matching TRBD2 (5 bases). The CDR3 is made up of 18 amino acids. Germline V CDR1 and CDR2: MNHEY, SVGEGT. Trimming took 5 bases from V and 0 from J, leaving 17 bases between them. CDR3 residues: CASSPRGRGYSGANVLTF. The CDR3 region has the DNA TGTGCCAGCAGTCCCCGTGGACGGGGTTACTCTGGGGCCAACGTCCTGACTTTC.

The chain joins TRBV29-1 to TRBJ2-4; TRBD2 might be the D (6 bases). V was clipped by 3 bases and J by 3 bases, with 6 bases between them. Germline assignment: CDR1 SQVTM and CDR2 ANQGSEA. The CDR3 extends over 12 amino acids. CDR3 DNA: TGCAGCGTTGAGGAGGGCAAAAACATTCAGTACTTC. Encoded protein: CSVEEGKNIQYF.

The chain has TRBV24-1 and TRBJ2-1, with TRBD1 identical over 10 bases. Germline CDR1 is KGHDR and CDR2 is SFDVKD. The CDR3 runs to 14 residues. J gave up 8 bases and V 4 bases, and 4 bases lay outside the gene matches. CDR3 in amino acids: CATSDDRGPDEQFF. The CDR3 region has the DNA TGTGCCACCAGTGACGACAGGGGGCCGGATGAGCAGTTCTTC.

This chain connects TRBV28 to TRBJ2-1; 11 positions match TRBD1. Trimming took 5 bases from V and 9 from J; bases not matched to a gene: 12. This CDR3 is built from 16 residues. Germline CDR1 and CDR2: MDHEN and SYDVKM. In nucleotides, the CDR3 is TGTGCCAGCAGTGTGGCCGGGACAGGGGGTCTAGGTGAGCAGTTCTTC. It encodes CASSVAGTGGLGEQFF.

The chain recombines TRBV29-1 with TRBJ1-1; no firm D call. Trimming left V 4 bases short and J 11 bases short, with 17 bases between. Germline V gives CDR1 SQVTM, CDR2 ANQGSEA. The CDR3 runs 12 residues. CDR3: CSVGPKTGLAFF. The CDR3 coding sequence is TGCAGCGTTGGCCCTAAAACGGGGTTGGCTTTCTTT.

CDR3 protein: CASSPGGTEYGYTF. CDR3 DNA: TGTGCCAGTAGTCCAGGGGGGACAGAATATGGCTACACCTTC. This chain links TRBV19 with TRBJ1-2; TRBD1 aligns across 7 bases. Per germline, CDR1 LNHDA and CDR2 SQIVND (reference sequence). Germline trimming cut 5 bases from V and 5 bases from J; bases unmatched to any gene: 8. The length of the CDR3 is 14 residues.

The V and J genes are TRBV6-5 and TRBJ2-1; D is unclear. This CDR3 spans 11 amino acids. The germline V and J ends were trimmed by 2 bases and 8 bases, with 4 bases remaining between them. CDR1 and CDR2 (germline): MNHEY, SVGAGI. For the CDR3, the DNA is TGTGCCAGCAGTTACCGGGATGAGCAGTTCTTC. Its translation is CASSYRDEQFF.

There are a few counts of this clone. The chain carries TRBV21-1 and TRBJ2-2; the table's D call of TRBD2 was not tested on the DNA. TRBV21-1 is shown as a pseudogene. There are 20 residues in the CDR3. This chain's CDR3 is CASSNTATSGSKTNTGELFF. The CDR3 DNA is TGTGCCAGCAGCAATACTGCGACTAGCGGGAGTAAAACGAACACCGGGGAGCTGTTTTTT.

The genes are TRBV7-2 and TRBJ1-4; no firm D call. CDR3 length: 16 residues. Germline V gene data show CDR1 as SGHTA and CDR2 as FQGNSA. V lost 4 bases, J lost 0 bases, and 12 bases lay in between. CDR3: CASSSSHGSTNEKLFF. The CDR3 coding sequence is TGTGCCAGCAGCTCCTCCCACGGGTCAACTAATGAAAAACTGTTTTTT.

This clone was seen just once. This chain links TRBV5-1 with TRBJ2-1; the D is unclear. The V gene's germline CDR1 is SGHRS and CDR2 YFSETQ. Trimming took off 1 base at V and 3 bases at J, with 14 bases between the two ends. There are 16 residues in the CDR3. The CDR3 is CASSLRLASGYNEQFF. The CDR3 DNA reads TGCGCCAGCAGCTTGCGACTGGCATCGGGCTACAATGAGCAGTTCTTC.

J is TRBJ2-1 and V is TRBV24-1; a possible D gene is TRBD1 (6 bases). There are 17 residues in the CDR3. Germline lookup yields CDR1 KGHDR and CDR2 SFDVKD. Trimming left V 1 base short and J 1 base short, with 13 bases between. CDR3: CATSDFKPGVSYNEQFF. In DNA, the CDR3 is TGTGCCACCAGTGATTTTAAGCCAGGGGTTTCCTACAATGAGCAGTTCTTC.

Only a few counts were recorded for this clone. This rearrangement joins TRBV19 to TRBJ1-2; a possible D gene is TRBD1 (5 bases). The CDR3 spans 12 residues. V shed 9 bases and J shed 6 bases, with 14 bases lying between them. Germline-derived CDR1 and CDR2 are LNHDA and SQIVND (reference sequence). Here the CDR3 DNA reads TGTGCCAGCACCGGGGGTCTGGATGGCTACACCTTC. It encodes CASTGGLDGYTF.

The chain employs TRBV11-2 and TRBJ2-3, with 13 bases matching TRBD2. Unmatched junction bases numbered 14, after V lost 2 bases and J lost 6 bases. The CDR3 length is 19 residues. In germline, CDR1 is SGHAT, CDR2 FQNNGV. CDR3 sequence: CASSLSVTSGRKVRDTQYF. The DNA for the CDR3 is TGTGCCAGCAGCTTATCGGTGACTAGCGGGAGGAAGGTGAGGGATACGCAGTATTTT.

This clone has at least ten counts. This chain connects TRBV18 to TRBJ1-1; D call uncertain. The CDR3 has 13 residues. Trimming shortened V by 3 bases and J by 3 bases, and 8 bases separated the two germline ends. The germline V gene encodes CDR1 KGHSH and CDR2 LQKENI. CDR3 coding DNA: TGTGCCAGCTCACCGCGGATGGACACTGAAGCTTTCTTT. Its protein is CASSPRMDTEAFF. Variable domain in full (rest from reference TRBV18 and TRBJ1-1): NAGVMQNPRHLVRRRGQEARLRCSPMKGHSHVYWYRQLPEEGLKFMVYLQKENIIDESGMPKERFSAEFPKEGPSILRIQQVVRGDSAAYFCASSPRMDTEAFFGQGTRLTVV.

CDR3 region: CASSLVPQGEQQYF. The CDR3 DNA reads as TGTGCCAGCAGCTTAGTTCCACAGGGGGAACAGCAGTACTTC. V gene TRBV7-9 combines with J gene TRBJ2-7; 8 bases align to TRBD1. The germline V gene encodes CDR1 SEHNR and CDR2 FQNEAQ (reference sequence). Trimming at V came to 1 base and at J to 8 bases, leaving 7 bases not matched to a gene. This CDR3 region has 14 residues. The variable domain in full, completed from reference TRBV7-9 and TRBJ2-7, reads DTGVSQNPRHKITKRGQNVTFRCDPISEHNRLYWYRQTLGQGPEFLTYFQNEAQLEKSRLLSDRFSAERPKGSFSTLEIQRTEQGDSAMYLCASSLVPQGEQQYFGPGTRLTVT.

V and J are TRBV5-4 and TRBJ2-7; 16 bases are shared with TRBD2. Germline lookup yields CDR1 SGHNT and CDR2 YYREEE (reference sequence). The CDR3 covers 16 residues. The junction had 5 bases not matched to a gene; V was cut back by 4 bases and J by 4 bases. The CDR3 nucleotides read TGTGCCAGCAGCCTGGGACTAGCGGGAGGGAAATACGAGCAGTACTTC. It specifies CASSLGLAGGKYEQYF.

This clone showed up just a few times. V gene TRBV15 combines with J gene TRBJ2-6, with 8 bases that match TRBD2. CDR1 is LNHNV and CDR2 is YYDKDF in the germline V gene (reference sequence). The V gene end was trimmed by 1 base and the J gene end by 0 bases; junction bases not matched to a gene: 14. This CDR3 contains 21 residues. CDR3 loop: CATSRGPTGRGGPSGANVLTF. The CDR3 DNA reads as TGTGCCACCAGCAGAGGGCCTACAGGACGGGGGGGACCCTCTGGGGCCAACGTCCTGACTTTC.

This chain joins TRBV7-6 and TRBJ2-7, with D perhaps matching TRBD2 (6 bases). Deletions cut 4 bases from V and 6 bases from J, with 16 bases between. The V gene's germline CDR1 is SGHVS and CDR2 FNYEAQ. This CDR3 is 14 amino acids long. CDR3 nucleotides: TGTGCCAGCAGCTCCCCCCTTGGCGGGGCCGAGCAGTACTTC. This gives the protein CASSSPLGGAEQYF.

The chain uses TRBV7-3 and TRBJ2-1; D might be TRBD2 (6 bases). The germline V and J ends were trimmed by 5 bases and 5 bases, with 10 bases remaining between them. CDR1 SGHTA and CDR2 FQGTGA come from the germline V gene. The length of the CDR3 is 13 residues. The CDR3 sequence: CASSPQRDNEQFF. In DNA form, the CDR3 reads TGTGCCAGCAGCCCCCAGCGGGACAATGAGCAGTTCTTC.

The chain uses TRBV4-2 and TRBJ2-1; TRBD2 matches at 9 bases. V dropped 0 bases and J dropped 6; count of bases not matched to a gene: 6. CDR1 and CDR2 from the germline V gene are LGHNA and YNFKEQ. CDR3 size: 16 residues. CDR3 bases: TGTGCCAGCAGCCAAGATTTCGCGGGAGGGCCCAATGAGCAGTTCTTC. Protein: CASSQDFAGGPNEQFF.